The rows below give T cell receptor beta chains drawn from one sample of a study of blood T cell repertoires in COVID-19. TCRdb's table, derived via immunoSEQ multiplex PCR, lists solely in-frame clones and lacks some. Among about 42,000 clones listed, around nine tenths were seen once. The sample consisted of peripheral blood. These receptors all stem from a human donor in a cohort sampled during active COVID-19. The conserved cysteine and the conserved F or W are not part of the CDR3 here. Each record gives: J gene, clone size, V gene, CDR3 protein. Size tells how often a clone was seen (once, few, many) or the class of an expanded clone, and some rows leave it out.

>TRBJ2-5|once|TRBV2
ASSEAIYSGQETQY
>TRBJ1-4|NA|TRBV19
ASRQGDSTNEKLF
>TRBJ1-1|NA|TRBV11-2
ASSLQGGGNTEAF
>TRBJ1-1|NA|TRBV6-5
ASSYSNGAEAF
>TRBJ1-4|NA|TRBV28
ASSPTRQGTTNEKLF
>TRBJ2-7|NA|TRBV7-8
ASSLEGGVNYYEQY
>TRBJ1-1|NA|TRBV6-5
ASSQWQGGTEAF
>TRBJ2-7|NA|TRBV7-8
ASRVRVLDNEQY
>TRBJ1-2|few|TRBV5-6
ASIPSGGGYGYT
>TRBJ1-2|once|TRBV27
ASGRGRINGYT
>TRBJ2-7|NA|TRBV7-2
ASSLGLRSSYEQY
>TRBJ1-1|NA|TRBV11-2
ASSLFKSWDAGLNTEAF
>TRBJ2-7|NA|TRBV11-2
ASSLRRWGHETEEQY
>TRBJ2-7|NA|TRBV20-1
SASSRGVGYEQY
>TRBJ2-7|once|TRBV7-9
ASSPLTAGGHPEQY
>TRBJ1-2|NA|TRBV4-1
ASSHPGTGVSGYT
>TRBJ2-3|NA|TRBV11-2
ASSPTRGGAPDTQY
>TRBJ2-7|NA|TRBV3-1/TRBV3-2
ASSQGLQDAYEQY
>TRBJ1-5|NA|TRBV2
ASKETGGNQPQH
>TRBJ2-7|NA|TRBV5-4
ASSWDSSYEQY
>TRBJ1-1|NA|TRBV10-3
AISSSTGNTEAF
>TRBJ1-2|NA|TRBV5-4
ASSPGGYYT
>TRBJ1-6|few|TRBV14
ASSQEVASYNSPLH
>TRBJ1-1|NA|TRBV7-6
ASKAGWVPENTEAF
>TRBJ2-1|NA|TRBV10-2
ASSDSPSGGVLIGDEQF
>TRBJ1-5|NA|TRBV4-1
ASSQGNNQPQH
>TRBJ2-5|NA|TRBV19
ASSIGGFGSVETQY
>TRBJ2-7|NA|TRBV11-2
ASSLRGWGQGSYEQY
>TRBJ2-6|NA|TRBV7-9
ASSSIRGGSGSGANVLT
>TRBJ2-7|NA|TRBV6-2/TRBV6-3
ASSPSGGASYEQY
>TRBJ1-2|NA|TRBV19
ASSTSDSYGYT
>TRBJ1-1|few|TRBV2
ATLRAEAF
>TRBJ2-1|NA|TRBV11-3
ASSSGQYNEQF
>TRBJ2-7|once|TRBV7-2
ASSLGGTVYEQY
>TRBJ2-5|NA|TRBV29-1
SVESRAQETQY
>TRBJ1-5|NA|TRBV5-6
ASSYRSGNQPQH
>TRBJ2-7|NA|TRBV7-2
ASSLQVTSYEQY
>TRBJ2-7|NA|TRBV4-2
ASSPGYEQY
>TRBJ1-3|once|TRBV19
ASISGTGVSGNTIY
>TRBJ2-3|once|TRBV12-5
ASGPGVIAGDTQY
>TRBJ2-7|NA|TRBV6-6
ASSYQYEQY
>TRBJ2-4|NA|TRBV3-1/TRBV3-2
ASSQGAVGAKNIQY
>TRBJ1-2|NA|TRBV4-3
ASSHLTSGGIGYT
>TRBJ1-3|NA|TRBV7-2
ASSRRTAHGNTIY
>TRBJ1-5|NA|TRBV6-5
ANTRQGESNQPQH
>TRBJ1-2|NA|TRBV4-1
ASSQDYGQPYGYT
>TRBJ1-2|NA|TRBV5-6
ASSLMQGGRGYT
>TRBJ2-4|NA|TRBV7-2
ASSLTGVFGNIQY
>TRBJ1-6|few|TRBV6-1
ASSEVGNRQSSYNSPLH
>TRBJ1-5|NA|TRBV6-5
ASRYSTRGNQPQH
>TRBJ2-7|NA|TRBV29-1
SVAGLGYEQY
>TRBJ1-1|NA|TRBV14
ASSQVAGRTEAF
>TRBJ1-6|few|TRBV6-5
ASSYPGQGNASPLH